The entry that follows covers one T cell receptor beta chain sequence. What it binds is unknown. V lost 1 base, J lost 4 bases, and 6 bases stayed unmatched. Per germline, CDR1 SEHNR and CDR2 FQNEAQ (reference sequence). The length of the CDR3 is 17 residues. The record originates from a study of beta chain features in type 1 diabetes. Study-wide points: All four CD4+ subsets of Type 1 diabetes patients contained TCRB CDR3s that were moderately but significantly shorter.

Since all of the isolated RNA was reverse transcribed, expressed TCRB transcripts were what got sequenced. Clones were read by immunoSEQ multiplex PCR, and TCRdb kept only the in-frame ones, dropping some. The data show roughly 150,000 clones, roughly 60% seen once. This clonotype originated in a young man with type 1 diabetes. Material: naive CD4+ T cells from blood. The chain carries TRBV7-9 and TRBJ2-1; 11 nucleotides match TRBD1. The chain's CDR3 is CASSLGIGQGAYNEQFF. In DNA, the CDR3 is TGTGCCAGCAGCTTAGGGATTGGACAGGGGGCGTACAATGAGCAGTTCTTC.